This T cell receptor (beta chain) emerged from a study of neurological immune-mediated disorders. The yield of each sequencing run was over 160 million TCR-beta sequences from 15-18 subjects. From the 5' RACE reads, TCRdb called clonotypes with MiXCR, one entry per CDR3 protein. The data hold roughly 67,000 distinct CDR3 sequences, with approximately 3.7% observed a single time. This clonotype was counted at least ten times. The germline gives CDR1 LGHNA, CDR2 YNFKEQ. Trimming took off 7 bases at V and 3 bases at J, with 15 bases between the two ends. The CDR3 has 14 amino acids. This chain connects TRBV4-2 to TRBJ1-1; no clear D. The source material was PBMCs. The origin of this receptor is a man in his fifties with multiple sclerosis. This CDR3 reads CASTPAQVDTEAFF. CDR3 DNA sequence: TGTGCCAGCACTCCAGCTCAAGTTGACACTGAAGCTTTCTTT.